The clone carrying this T cell receptor (beta chain) has a handful of counts. Its cognate antigen is unknown. These data come from a study of T-cell memory formation after mild COVID-19. This CDR3 region has 19 residues. TCRdb reanalysed the 5' RACE reads using MiXCR and keeps one entry per CDR3 protein. Of roughly 600,000 distinct CDR3 sequences detected, approximately 18% appear once; the ten largest clones hold around 12%. Regarding the study as a whole: Confirmation of SARS-CoV-2 specificity was lacking for second-wave clones peaking day 37.

This clonotype was sampled from an adult woman who had mild COVID-19 (a few samples of this study predate the infection). Cell type and time point are not known. The specimen sequenced was PBMCs or a T cell subset sorted from them (not recorded which). The J gene is TRBJ2-4, the V gene TRBV21-1; the tabulated D call, TRBD1, remains unverified against the DNA. TRBV21-1 has pseudogene status. CDR3: CASSTTGQLRLVKQNIQYF. The DNA for the CDR3 is TGTGCCAGCAGCACTACCGGACAGCTCCGGTTGGTTAAACAAAACATTCAGTACTTC.